This TCR beta chain was documented in a study of T cell responses to AZD1222 COVID-19 vaccine (dated by TCRdb to the early 2020s). With regard to the full study: AZD1222 recipients whose second dose came at about 4 weeks and those whose second dose came at about 12 weeks were combined into one group, since spike-specific TCR depth and breadth did not differ between the two schedules. TCR sequencing covered more than 230 trial participants: 207 given two doses of AZD1222 and approximately 26 given two doses of MenACWY control vaccine. Trial participants were enrolled by age into 18-55, 56-69 and 70-plus year subgroups, with around 140, 26 and 57 TCR-sequenced participants respectively. What the authors observed across the whole study: Epitopes outside the regions mutated in the B.1.351 and B.1.1.7 variants were reportedly recognized by nearly half of the unique spike-specific TCRs. No day 14 peak-response samples were available, so repertoires were characterized only after the peak T cell response. CD4 TCRs associated with the vaccine covered the entire spike protein, and the dominant responses were in regions 160-218 and 743-854. Spike-specific TCR breadth and depth rose significantly after two AZD1222 doses compared with day 0 and with MenACWY recipients. Conclusions about previously exposed vaccinees were limited because only six or seven AZD1222 recipients were SARS-CoV-2 seropositive at baseline. The 56-69-year group was small, and its depth increase did not reach significance, likely because of low power. Participants were mostly white British, with more females than males. The authors suggested clonal diversity may have been underestimated.

From the germline V gene, CDR1 is MNHNS and CDR2 is SASEGT. Reading from cysteine to phenylalanine, the CDR3 counts 18 amino acids. Only CDR3 DNA is held: 54 bases, read in frame from base 1. V is cut back by 3 bases and J by 1 base, with 12 bases in the junction unmatched. Notes on this clone: The target of this receptor is not known. The record has no base qualities; no much larger clone is one base away.

In the paper's terms, the time point label means: baseline before first vaccination. Vaccinee samples came from UK trials COV001 and COV002, including a single-blind randomized controlled phase 2/3 trial of AZD1222 (ChAdOx1 nCoV-19) in healthy adults. Trial participant PBMC samples were collected at day 0 and day 28 after the second dose for TCRbeta chain sequencing. The CDR3 regions of human TCRbeta chains were subjected to immunosequencing. The original pipeline was this. Repertoire TCRs were checked for matches against a reference library of SARS-CoV-2-specific TCRs that had been generated using the MIRA antigen-specificity platform. Breadth meant the fraction of unique TCRs that were SARS-CoV-2-associated, whereas depth meant the fraction of total T cells that were SARS-CoV-2-associated. Using the MIRA data, each spike-specific TCR was mapped to the spike region that the TCR reacts to and placed in a CD4 or CD8 class. Log10-transformed breadth and depth values were compared by one-way ANOVA with Sidak's multiple comparisons tests. This is the immuneACCESS table as TCRdb keeps it, with only in-frame sequences that have V and J called. A part of the clones is gone; compared with another copy, unresolved V genes explain less than half, and the rest is unexplained. The V and J calls and clone size are taken from that table; D and trimming were inferred from the DNA. In this sample the table shows about 140,000 clones, over 85% of which occur a single time. 5% to 6.5% of the sample rests with the top ten.

This chain is built from TRBV6-1 and TRBJ2-3; TRBD1 lines up with 8 middle nucleotides. The sequence was obtained from an adult in good health. The sample was peripheral blood, taken on day 0 of AZD1222 vaccination. The CDR3 has the sequence CASSDQPATGVRTDTQYF. Read as DNA, the sequence is TGTGCCAGCAGTGACCAACCCGCGACAGGGGTCCGCACAGATACGCAGTATTTT.